This passage covers 9 T cell receptor beta chains from one sample sequenced in a study of cytomegalovirus exposure and HLA in healthy donors. This PCR relied on a set of 60 Vbeta primers and 13 Jbeta primers. The repertoire was sequenced with immunoSEQ multiplex PCR; TCRdb's copy has only in-frame clones and lacks some. The sample lists fewer than 350,000 clones, about 87% occurring once. The material sequenced was PBMCs. The receptors originated from a woman younger than 35 in good health and CMV-seronegative.

The rearrangement links TRBV6-1 to TRBJ2-2, with TRBD2 matching over 10 bases. The V segment lost 8 bases and the J segment 1 base; nucleotides outside the gene matches: 1. Germline assignment: CDR1 MNHNS and CDR2 SASEGT. The CDR3 contains 14 residues. The DNA of the CDR3 is TGTGCCAGCGCTAGCGGGGGGAACACCGGGGAGCTGTTTTTT. Protein sequence: CASASGGNTGELFF.

The V call is TRBV10-3, the J call TRBJ2-7, with TRBD2 matching over 15 bases. The CDR3 has 16 amino acids. With V trimmed by 5 bases and J by 7 bases, 9 bases remained unmatched. CDR1 and CDR2 (germline): ENHRY, SYGVKD. CDR3 amino acids: CAISLEPGLAGGEQYF. The CDR3 DNA sequence: TGTGCCATCAGTCTAGAACCGGGACTAGCGGGGGGAGAGCAGTACTTC.

This clone was seen a handful of times. The rearrangement links TRBV28 to TRBJ1-2; 8 bases are a match to TRBD1. V gave up 3 bases and J gave up 7 bases; unmatched junction bases: 19. Germline loops: CDR1 MDHEN, CDR2 SYDVKM. The CDR3 totals 18 residues. The chain's CDR3 is CASSLLRQGISGSSGYTF. CDR3 DNA: TGTGCCAGCAGTTTGCTGCGACAGGGGATTTCGGGTTCGAGTGGCTACACCTTC.

The chain combines TRBV5-1 with TRBJ2-5, with D tentatively TRBD2 (5 bases). Near its end, the DNA agrees better with TRBJ2-7, so the J call may be wrong. The length of the CDR3 is 13 residues. Germline V gene sequence: CDR1 SGHRS, CDR2 YFSETQ. CDR3 bases: TGCGCCAGCAGCCGATGGAGGCCCTACGAGCAGTACTTC. Translation: CASSRWRPYEQYF.

Written as DNA, the CDR3 is TGTGCCAGCACGACAGGGTTTGGGATGAACACTGAAGCTTTCTTT. This translates into CASTTGFGMNTEAFF. The chain recombines TRBV6-1 with TRBJ1-1; TRBD1 matches 7 bases. The V and J ends lost 7 bases and 0 bases, in that order; junction bases with no gene match: 8. The CDR3 has 15 amino acids. CDR1 is MNHNS and CDR2 is SASEGT in the germline V gene.

This sequence joins TRBV7-2 and TRBJ1-6; D gene unclear. The germline V and J ends were trimmed by 1 base and 6 bases, with 7 bases remaining between them. This CDR3 has 14 amino acids. Looked up from germline, CDR1 is SGHTA and CDR2 is FQGNSA. The CDR3 bases are TGTGCCAGCAGCTTAGGAGGGATTAATTCACCCCTCCACTTT. Amino acid sequence: CASSLGGINSPLHF. The full variable domain, completed using reference TRBV7-2 and TRBJ1-6, is GAGVSQSPSNKVTEKGKDVELRCDPISGHTALYWYRQSLGQGLEFLIYFQGNSAPDKSGLPSDRFSAERTGGSVSTLTIQRTQQEDSAVYLCASSLGGINSPLHFGNGTRLTVT.

There are a few counts of this clone. The chain joins TRBV9 to TRBJ2-3; 10 bases align to TRBD2. CDR1 is SGDLS and CDR2 is YYNGEE in the germline V gene. The trim removed 2 bases at V and 2 bases at J, leaving 5 bases unmatched. This CDR3 is 16 amino acids long. This chain's CDR3 is CASSVTLAGDTDTQYF. Written as DNA, the CDR3 is TGTGCCAGCAGCGTTACTCTAGCGGGGGACACAGATACGCAGTATTTT. The full variable domain, completed using reference TRBV9 and TRBJ2-3, is DSGVTQTPKHLITATGQRVTLRCSPRSGDLSVYWYQQSLDQGLQFLIQYYNGEERAKGNILERFSAQQFPDLHSELNLSSLELGDSALYFCASSVTLAGDTDTQYFGPGTRLTVL.

The V gene is TRBV4-2, the J gene TRBJ1-2, with TRBD1 matching 7 bases. This CDR3 has 16 residues. Germline CDR1 is LGHNA and CDR2 is YNFKEQ. Trimming took 2 bases from V and 1 from J; bases not matched to a gene: 7. In nucleotides, the CDR3 is TGTGCCAGCAGCCAACCCGGGACAGAACTTAACTATGGCTACACCTTC. Its translation: CASSQPGTELNYGYTF.

This clone was detected a few times. V is TRBV5-1 and J is TRBJ1-4, with a possible D match to TRBD1 (6 bases). The germline CDR1 and CDR2 sequences are SGHRS and YFSETQ. This CDR3 region has 15 residues. V gave up 2 bases and J gave up 3 bases, with 11 bases separating them. CDR3 sequence: CASSFGGLANEKLFF. As DNA, the CDR3 is TGCGCCAGCAGCTTTGGGGGCCTGGCTAATGAAAAACTGTTTTTT.